A selection of T cell receptor beta chains follows, all from one sample in a study of cytomegalovirus exposure and HLA in healthy donors. Only in-frame clones appear in the TCRdb table, and some are missing; sequencing was by immunoSEQ multiplex PCR. This table lists some 120,000 clones. Sequencing was performed on PBMCs. These receptors were taken from a man under 40 in good health and CMV-seronegative. Each CDR3 is given with its conserved first and last residue. A D gene is named only where the DNA matches it firmly.

TRBV11-3,.,TRBJ2-1,CASSLDGGEQFF,TGTGCCAGCAGCTTAGACGGGGGTGAGCAGTTCTTC
TRBV29-1,TRBD2,TRBJ2-1,CTFLAGSRNEQFF,TGCACGTTCCTAGCGGGATCCCGCAATGAGCAGTTCTTC
TRBV5-1,TRBD1,TRBJ1-1,CASSTKGADTEAFF,TGCGCCAGCAGTACGAAGGGGGCCGACACTGAAGCTTTCTTT
TRBV19,TRBD2,TRBJ2-1,CASSNPGTSGNEQFF,TGTGCCAGTAGTAACCCCGGGACTAGCGGCAATGAGCAGTTCTTC
TRBV2,.,TRBJ1-3,CASTGGSSGNTIYF,TGTGCCAGCACGGGCGGGAGCTCTGGAAACACCATATATTTT
TRBV28,TRBD1,TRBJ2-3,CASSSSYRGRRTDTQYF,TGTGCCAGCAGTTCAAGTTACAGGGGGCGTCGGACAGATACGCAGTATTTT
TRBV9,TRBD2,TRBJ2-3,CASSVGASGYATDTQYF,TGTGCCAGCAGCGTAGGCGCTAGCGGTTACGCCACAGATACGCAGTATTTT
TRBV5-1,.,TRBJ2-5,CASSLDNREEETQYF,TGCGCCAGCAGCTTGGATAACAGGGAAGAAGAGACCCAGTACTTC
TRBV9,.,TRBJ2-1,CASSPSDYNEQFF,TGTGCCAGCAGCCCTAGCGACTACAATGAGCAGTTCTTC
TRBV6-5,TRBD2,TRBJ2-3,CASRLRGGDADTQYF,TGTGCCAGCAGGCTCCGGGGGGGGGACGCAGATACGCAGTATTTT
TRBV2,TRBD1,TRBJ1-3,CASRQGLGNTIYF,TGTGCCAGCAGACAGGGGTTGGGAAACACCATATATTTT
TRBV12-5,TRBD1,TRBJ2-1,CASGFGTGYGDEQFF,TGTGCTAGTGGTTTCGGGACAGGGTACGGGGATGAGCAGTTCTTC
TRBV2,.,TRBJ2-7,CASNQGGTYEQYF,TGTGCCAGCAACCAAGGGGGTACCTACGAGCAGTACTTC
TRBV28,.,TRBJ1-2,CASTTYNYGYTF,TGTGCCAGCACCACTTATAACTATGGCTACACCTTC
TRBV2,TRBD1,TRBJ1-1,CASSGQANTEAFF,TGTGCCAGCAGCGGACAGGCTAACACTGAAGCTTTCTTT
TRBV2,TRBD2,TRBJ2-1,CASRGGSNNEQFF,TGTGCCAGCCGGGGAGGGTCGAACAATGAGCAGTTCTTC
TRBV2,.,TRBJ2-7,CASTEIRTVTSYEQYF,TGTGCCAGCACCGAAATCCGGACAGTGACTTCCTACGAGCAGTACTTC
TRBV28,.,TRBJ1-5,CASSLVGRGISNQPQHF,TGTGCCAGCAGCTTAGTCGGTAGGGGAATTAGCAATCAGCCCCAGCATTTT
TRBV19,.,TRBJ1-6,CASSISRGGDSPLHF,TGTGCCAGTAGTATTAGTAGGGGGGGCGATTCACCCCTCCACTTT